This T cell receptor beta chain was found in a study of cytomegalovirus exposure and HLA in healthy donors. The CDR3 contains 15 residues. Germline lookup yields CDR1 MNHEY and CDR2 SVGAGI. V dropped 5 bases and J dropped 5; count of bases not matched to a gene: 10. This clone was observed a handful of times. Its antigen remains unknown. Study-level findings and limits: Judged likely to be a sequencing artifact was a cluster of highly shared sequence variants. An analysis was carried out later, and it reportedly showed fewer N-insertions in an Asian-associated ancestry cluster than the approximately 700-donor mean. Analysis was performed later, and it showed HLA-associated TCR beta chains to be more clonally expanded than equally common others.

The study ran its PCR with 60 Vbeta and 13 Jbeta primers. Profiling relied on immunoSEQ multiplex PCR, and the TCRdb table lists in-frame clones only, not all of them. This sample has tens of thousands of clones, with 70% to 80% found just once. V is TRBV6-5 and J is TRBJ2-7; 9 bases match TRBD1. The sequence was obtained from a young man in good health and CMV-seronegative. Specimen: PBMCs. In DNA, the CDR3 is TGTGCCAGCAGTCGATCGGGACAGGGTATACACGAGCAGTACTTC. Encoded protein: CASSRSGQGIHEQYF.